Shown below are 15 T cell receptor beta chains from a single sample sequenced in a study of blood T cell repertoires in COVID-19. Measured with immunoSEQ multiplex PCR; TCRdb has only the in-frame clones, and not every one. Among a few hundred thousand clones listed, 80% to 90% were seen once. Sequenced sample: PBMCs or T cells enriched from blood (not recorded which). These receptors all come from a man aged 40-55 years in a cohort exposed to, infected with or recovered from COVID-19 (not recorded which).

V and J are TRBV6-5 and TRBJ1-2, with D perhaps TRBD1 (6 bases). Trimming took 6 bases from V and 3 from J, leaving 11 bases between them. The CDR3 consists of 13 residues. Germline-derived CDR1 and CDR2 are MNHEY and SVGAGI. In DNA, the CDR3 is TGTGCCAGCAGAGGCGGACAGCACTATGGCTACACCTTC. Protein sequence: CASRGGQHYGYTF.

The V gene is TRBV4-1, the J gene TRBJ2-7, with D possibly being TRBD1 (5 bases). The CDR3 covers 13 residues. Germline V gives CDR1 MGHRA, CDR2 YSYEKL. Trimming left V 0 bases short and J 4 bases short, with 7 bases between. The CDR3 sequence is CASSQEQDYEQYF. For the CDR3, the DNA is TGCGCCAGCAGCCAAGAACAGGATTACGAGCAGTACTTC.

This clone was seen just once. This rearrangement joins TRBV7-3 to TRBJ1-2, with D maybe TRBD1 (5 bases). The CDR3 covers 13 residues. CDR1 SGHTA and CDR2 FQGTGA come from the germline V gene. V lost 3 bases and J 8 bases, leaving 13 bases between the germline ends. CDR3 DNA: TGTGCCAGCAGCTTGGGGGGATCCCAAGGCTACACCTTC. Protein sequence: CASSLGGSQGYTF.

CDR3 nucleotide sequence: TGTGCCAGCAGCAAAGGGCAACCTAAGACAGGAGATACTGAAGCTTTCTTT. Translated: CASSKGQPKTGDTEAFF. The chain uses TRBV21-1 and TRBJ1-1; the D call TRBD1 from the table was never checked on the DNA. TRBV21-1 is described as a pseudogene. This CDR3 contains 17 residues.

This chain joins TRBV10-3 and TRBJ2-1, with 12 bases lining up with TRBD2. The CDR3 loop spans 15 amino acids. Germline V gene data show CDR1 as ENHRY and CDR2 as SYGVKD. Unmatched junction bases numbered 7, after V lost 6 bases and J lost 7 bases. CDR3 sequence reads: CAIREWTSGINEQFF. Here the CDR3 DNA reads TGTGCCATCAGAGAATGGACTAGCGGGATTAATGAGCAGTTCTTC.

The chain carries TRBV7-9 and TRBJ2-2; TRBD2 aligns across 10 bases. Trimming removed 1 base from V and 5 bases from J; junction bases left unmatched: 7. The germline CDR1 and CDR2 sequences are SEHNR and FQNEAQ (reference sequence). This CDR3 contains 17 residues. DNA of the CDR3: TGTGCCAGCAGCTTAGGAGGGGGACTAGCGTCAACCGGGGAGCTGTTTTTT. Protein sequence: CASSLGGGLASTGELFF.

This sequence joins TRBV19 and TRBJ2-2; perhaps TRBD2 as D (7 bases). V was clipped by 3 bases and J by 7 bases, with 12 bases between them. Per germline, CDR1 LNHDA and CDR2 SQIVND (reference sequence). This CDR3 spans 14 amino acids. For the CDR3, the DNA is TGTGCCAGTAGTATTCCGGGGGGCGACGGGGAGCTGTTTTTT. Protein: CASSIPGGDGELFF.

This chain uses TRBV5-1 with TRBJ2-1; 8 positions match TRBD2. V was clipped by 2 bases and J by 4 bases; unmatched bases: 5. The CDR3 has 15 amino acids. CDR1 is SGHRS, CDR2 YFSETQ, per germline. The CDR3 nucleotides are TGCGCCAGCAGCTTTAGCGGGACCCAGTACAATGAGCAGTTCTTC. This codes for CASSFSGTQYNEQFF. Using reference TRBV5-1 and TRBJ2-1 for the parts outside the CDR3, the full variable domain is KAGVTQTPRYLIKTRGQQVTLSCSPISGHRSVSWYQQTPGQGLQFLFEYFSETQRNKGNFPGRFSGRQFSNSRSEMNVSTLELGDSALYLCASSFSGTQYNEQFFGPGTRLTVL.

The V gene is TRBV6-5, the J gene TRBJ1-2; D is undetermined. The CDR3 is 14 residues long. Germline V gives CDR1 MNHEY, CDR2 SVGAGI. The ends were cut back, 6 bases at V and 0 bases at J, with 11 bases in the middle. As DNA, the CDR3 is TGTGCCAGCAGCCCAACAACAGCTAACTATGGCTACACCTTC. Amino acids: CASSPTTANYGYTF.

The rearrangement uses TRBV18 and TRBJ1-4; no firm D call. Trimming took 1 base from V and 7 from J, leaving 16 bases between them. From germline, CDR1 is KGHSH and CDR2 LQKENI. The CDR3 is 16 amino acids. CDR3 region: CASSPRSPGWGEKLFF. The CDR3 nucleotides read TGTGCCAGCTCACCACGTAGTCCGGGGTGGGGTGAAAAACTGTTTTTT. Full variable domain (missing parts from reference TRBV18 and TRBJ1-4): NAGVMQNPRHLVRRRGQEARLRCSPMKGHSHVYWYRQLPEEGLKFMVYLQKENIIDESGMPKERFSAEFPKEGPSILRIQQVVRGDSAAYFCASSPRSPGWGEKLFFGSGTQLSVL.

The chain joins TRBV7-2 to TRBJ1-1, with D unclear. The CDR3 is 13 residues long. Germline values: CDR1 SGHTA, CDR2 FQGNSA. Deletions cut 3 bases from V and 2 bases from J, with 7 bases between. CDR3 sequence reads: CASSFYRNTEAFF. The CDR3 bases are TGTGCCAGCAGCTTCTACAGAAACACTGAAGCTTTCTTT.

The chain couples TRBV4-2 to TRBJ1-1; D is possibly TRBD1 (6 bases). The V gene's germline CDR1 is LGHNA and CDR2 YNFKEQ. Deletions cut 4 bases from V and 2 bases from J, with 11 bases between. The CDR3 is 14 residues long. CDR3 sequence: CASSPGQVNTEAFF. The CDR3 nucleotides read TGTGCCAGCAGCCCGGGACAAGTAAACACTGAAGCTTTCTTT.

The chain is built from TRBV27 and TRBJ2-3, with D possibly TRBD2 on 6 matching bases. The germline V and J ends were trimmed by 2 bases and 5 bases, with 17 bases remaining between them. The CDR3 is 16 amino acids. Per the germline V gene, CDR1 is MNHEY and CDR2 is SMNVEV (reference sequence). The CDR3 reads CASSLISGLMGDTQYF. The CDR3 nucleotides read TGTGCCAGCAGTTTAATTTCGGGACTCATGGGAGATACGCAGTATTTT.

The chain couples TRBV7-2 to TRBJ1-2, with D tentatively TRBD1 (6 bases). Trimming pared 10 bases from V and 3 bases from J, leaving 21 bases between. The germline CDR1 and CDR2 sequences are SGHTA and FQGNSA. This CDR3 comprises 15 residues. The CDR3 DNA sequence: TGTGCCATCCAAGTGGGGGACACCCTCGACTATGGCTACACCTTC. This sequence encodes CAIQVGDTLDYGYTF.

This clone is a singleton in its sample. The DNA for the CDR3 is TGTGCCAGCAGCTCCTGGCCAAATACCGCCAAAAACATTCAGTACTTC. This translates into CASSSWPNTAKNIQYF. The V gene is TRBV5-4, the J gene TRBJ2-4; D is undetermined. This CDR3 has 16 amino acids. Trimming cost V 3 bases and J 1 base, with 14 bases left between them. CDR1 SGHNT and CDR2 YYREEE come from the germline V gene (reference sequence).